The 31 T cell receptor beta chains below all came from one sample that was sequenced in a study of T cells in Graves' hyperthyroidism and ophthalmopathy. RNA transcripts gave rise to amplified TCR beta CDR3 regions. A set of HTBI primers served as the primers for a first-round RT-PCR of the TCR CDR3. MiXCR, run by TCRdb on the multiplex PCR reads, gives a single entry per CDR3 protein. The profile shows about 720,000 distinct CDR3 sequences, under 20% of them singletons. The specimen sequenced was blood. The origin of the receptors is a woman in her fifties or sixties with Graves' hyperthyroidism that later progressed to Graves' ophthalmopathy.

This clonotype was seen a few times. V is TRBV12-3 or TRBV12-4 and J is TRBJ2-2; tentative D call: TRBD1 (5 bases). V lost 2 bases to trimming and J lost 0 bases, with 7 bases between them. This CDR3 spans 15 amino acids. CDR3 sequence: CASSLWGSNTGELFF. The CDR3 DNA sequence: TGTGCCAGCAGTTTATGGGGCTCGAACACCGGGGAGCTGTTTTTT.

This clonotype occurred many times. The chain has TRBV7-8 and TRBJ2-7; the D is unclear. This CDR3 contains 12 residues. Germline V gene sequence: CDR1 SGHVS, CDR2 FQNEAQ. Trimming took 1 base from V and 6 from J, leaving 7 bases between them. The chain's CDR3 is CASSLDSVEQYF. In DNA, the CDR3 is TGTGCCAGCAGCTTAGATTCCGTCGAGCAGTACTTC.

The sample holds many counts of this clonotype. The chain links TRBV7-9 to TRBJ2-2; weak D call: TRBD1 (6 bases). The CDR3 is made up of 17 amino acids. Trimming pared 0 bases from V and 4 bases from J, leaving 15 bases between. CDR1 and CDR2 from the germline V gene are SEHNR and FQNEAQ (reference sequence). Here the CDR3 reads CASSLAETGLITGELFF. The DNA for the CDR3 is TGTGCCAGCAGCTTAGCTGAGACAGGCCTGATCACCGGGGAGCTGTTTTTT.

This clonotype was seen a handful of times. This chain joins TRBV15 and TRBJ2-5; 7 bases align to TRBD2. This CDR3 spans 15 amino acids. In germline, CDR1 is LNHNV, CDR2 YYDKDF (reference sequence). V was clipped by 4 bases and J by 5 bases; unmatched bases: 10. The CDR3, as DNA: TGTGCCACCAGCACTTCACGGGGGGTACGGGAGACCCAGTACTTC. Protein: CATSTSRGVRETQYF.

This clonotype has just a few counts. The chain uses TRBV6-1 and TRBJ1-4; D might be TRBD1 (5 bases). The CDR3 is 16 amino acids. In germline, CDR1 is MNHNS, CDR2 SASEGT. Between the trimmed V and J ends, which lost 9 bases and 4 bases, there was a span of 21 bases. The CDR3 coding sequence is TGTGCCAGATGGGTTGGTACTGACAGATGTAATGAAAAACTGTTTTTT. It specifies CARWVGTDRCNEKLFF.

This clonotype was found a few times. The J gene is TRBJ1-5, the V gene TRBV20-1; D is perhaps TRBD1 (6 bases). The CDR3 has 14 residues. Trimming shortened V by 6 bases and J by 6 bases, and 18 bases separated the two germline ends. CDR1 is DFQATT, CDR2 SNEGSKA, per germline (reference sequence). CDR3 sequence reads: CSASRARGGQPQHF. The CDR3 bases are TGCAGTGCCTCTAGGGCCCGAGGGGGTCAGCCCCAGCATTTT.

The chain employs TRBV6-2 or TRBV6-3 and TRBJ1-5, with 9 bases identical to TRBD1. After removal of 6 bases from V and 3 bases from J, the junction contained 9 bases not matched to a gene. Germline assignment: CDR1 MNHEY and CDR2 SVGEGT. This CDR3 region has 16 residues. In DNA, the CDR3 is TGTGCCAGCAGACCCCGGACAGGGGAATACAATCAGCCCCAGCATTTT. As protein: CASRPRTGEYNQPQHF.

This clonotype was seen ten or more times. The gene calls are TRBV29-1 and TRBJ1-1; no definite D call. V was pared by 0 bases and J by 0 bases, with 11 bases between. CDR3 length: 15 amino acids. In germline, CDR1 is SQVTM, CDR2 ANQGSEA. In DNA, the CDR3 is TGCAGCGTTGAAGACCCAATAGGCTTGAACACTGAAGCTTTCTTT. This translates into CSVEDPIGLNTEAFF.

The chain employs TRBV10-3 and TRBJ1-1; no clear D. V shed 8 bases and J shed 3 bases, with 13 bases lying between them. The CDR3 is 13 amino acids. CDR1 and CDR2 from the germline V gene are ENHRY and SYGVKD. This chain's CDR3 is CAIVTGLDTEAFF. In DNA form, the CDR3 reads TGTGCCATCGTCACTGGGTTGGACACTGAAGCTTTCTTT.

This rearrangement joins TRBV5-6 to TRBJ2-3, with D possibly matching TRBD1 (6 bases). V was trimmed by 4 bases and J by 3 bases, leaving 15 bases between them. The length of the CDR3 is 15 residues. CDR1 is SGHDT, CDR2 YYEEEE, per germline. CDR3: CASSITGTGTDTQYF. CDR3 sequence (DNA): TGTGCCAGCAGCATTACCGGAACAGGGACAGATACGCAGTATTTT.

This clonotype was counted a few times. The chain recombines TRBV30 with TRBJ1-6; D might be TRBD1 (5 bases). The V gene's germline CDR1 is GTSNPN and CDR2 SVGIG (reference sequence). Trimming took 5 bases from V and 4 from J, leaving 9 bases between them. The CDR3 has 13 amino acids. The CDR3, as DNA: TGTGCCTGGGGCGACAGTTATAATTCACCCCTCCACTTT. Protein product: CAWGDSYNSPLHF.

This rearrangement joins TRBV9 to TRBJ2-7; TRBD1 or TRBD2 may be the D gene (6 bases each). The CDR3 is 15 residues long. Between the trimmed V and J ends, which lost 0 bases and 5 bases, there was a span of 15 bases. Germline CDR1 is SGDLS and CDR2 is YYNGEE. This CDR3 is CASSVVPGARDEQYF. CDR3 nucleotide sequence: TGTGCCAGCAGCGTAGTGCCGGGGGCGCGGGACGAGCAGTACTTC.

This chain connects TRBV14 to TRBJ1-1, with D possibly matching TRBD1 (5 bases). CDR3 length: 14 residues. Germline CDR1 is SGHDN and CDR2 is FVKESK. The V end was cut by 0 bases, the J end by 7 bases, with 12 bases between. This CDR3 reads CASSQEVRTGEAFF. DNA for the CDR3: TGTGCCAGCAGCCAAGAAGTGAGAACAGGTGAAGCTTTCTTT. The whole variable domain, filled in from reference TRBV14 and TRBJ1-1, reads EAGVTQFPSHSVIEKGQTVTLRCDPISGHDNLYWYRRVMGKEIKFLLHFVKESKQDESGMPNNRFLAERTGGTYSTLKVQPAELEDSGVYFCASSQEVRTGEAFFGQGTRLTVV.

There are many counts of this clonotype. The CDR3, as DNA: TGTGCCAGCAGCTTAGCTGCGCTAGCGGGCGGGTCAAGAGAGCAGTTCTTC. Translation: CASSLAALAGGSREQFF. This sequence joins TRBV7-2 and TRBJ2-1; TRBD2 matches at 8 bases. Germline CDR1 is SGHTA and CDR2 is FQGNSA. This CDR3 contains 17 residues. Germline trimming cut 0 bases from V and 10 bases from J; bases unmatched to any gene: 14.

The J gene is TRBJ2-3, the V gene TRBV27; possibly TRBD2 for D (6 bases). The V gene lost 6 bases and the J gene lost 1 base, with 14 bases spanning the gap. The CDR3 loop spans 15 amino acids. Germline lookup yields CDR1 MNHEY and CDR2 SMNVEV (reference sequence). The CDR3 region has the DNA TGTGCCAGCAGACCAGCGGGTGGGCGCACAGATACGCAGTATTTT. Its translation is CASRPAGGRTDTQYF.

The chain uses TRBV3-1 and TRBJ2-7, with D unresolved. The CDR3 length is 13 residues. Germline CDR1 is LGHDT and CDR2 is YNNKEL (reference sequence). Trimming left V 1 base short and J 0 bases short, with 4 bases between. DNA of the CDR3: TGTGCCAGCAGCCAAGGCCCCTCCTACGAGCAGTACTTC. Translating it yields CASSQGPSYEQYF.

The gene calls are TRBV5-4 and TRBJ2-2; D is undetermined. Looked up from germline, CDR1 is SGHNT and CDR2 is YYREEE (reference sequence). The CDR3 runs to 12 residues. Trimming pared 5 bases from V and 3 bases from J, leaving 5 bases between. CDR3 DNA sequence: TGTGCCAGCAGGCTTCACACCGGGGAGCTGTTTTTT. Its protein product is CASRLHTGELFF.

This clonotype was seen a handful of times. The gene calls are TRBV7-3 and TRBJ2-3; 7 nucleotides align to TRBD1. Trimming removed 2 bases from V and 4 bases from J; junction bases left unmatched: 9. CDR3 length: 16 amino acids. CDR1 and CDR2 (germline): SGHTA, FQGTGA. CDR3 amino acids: CASSLRSGQAADTQYF. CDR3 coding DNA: TGTGCCAGCAGCTTACGGTCCGGACAGGCCGCAGATACGCAGTATTTT.

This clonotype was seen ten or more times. Here the CDR3 DNA reads TGTGCCAGCAGCTCCCGGACTAGGTCGGATACGCAGTATTTT. Its protein product is CASSSRTRSDTQYF. The chain links TRBV7-2 to TRBJ2-3, with TRBD2 matching 7 bases. Per the germline V gene, CDR1 is SGHTA and CDR2 is FQGNSA. V lost 4 bases to trimming and J lost 6 bases; unmatched junction nucleotides: 7. This CDR3 is built from 14 residues. The full variable domain, completed using reference TRBV7-2 and TRBJ2-3, is GAGVSQSPSNKVTEKGKDVELRCDPISGHTALYWYRQSLGQGLEFLIYFQGNSAPDKSGLPSDRFSAERTGGSVSTLTIQRTQQEDSAVYLCASSSRTRSDTQYFGPGTRLTVL.

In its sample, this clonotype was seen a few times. This chain's CDR3 is CASSFLGRPDNSPLHF. CDR3 DNA sequence: TGTGCCAGCAGTTTCCTCGGACGGCCAGATAATTCACCCCTCCACTTT. The V gene is TRBV27, the J gene TRBJ1-6; D ambiguous. V dropped 3 bases and J dropped 5 bases, with 14 bases sitting between them. CDR1 is MNHEY, CDR2 SMNVEV, per germline (reference sequence). CDR3 size: 16 residues.

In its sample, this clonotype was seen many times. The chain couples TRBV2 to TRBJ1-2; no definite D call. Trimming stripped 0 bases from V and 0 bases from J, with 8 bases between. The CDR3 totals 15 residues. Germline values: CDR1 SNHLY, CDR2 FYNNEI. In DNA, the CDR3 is TGTGCCAGCAGTGAAGCGCGACCGGCTAACTATGGCTACACCTTC. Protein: CASSEARPANYGYTF.

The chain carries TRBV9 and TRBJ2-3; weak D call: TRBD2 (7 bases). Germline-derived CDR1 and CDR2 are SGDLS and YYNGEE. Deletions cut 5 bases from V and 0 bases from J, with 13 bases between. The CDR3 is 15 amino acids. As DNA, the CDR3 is TGTGCCAGCAGGGGGGGGCTGCCCAGCACAGATACGCAGTATTTT. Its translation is CASRGGLPSTDTQYF.

DNA for the CDR3: TGTGCCATCAGCCGGGGACACGCGCGGAGCACTGAAGCTTTCTTT. Translating gives CAISRGHARSTEAFF. The chain is built from TRBV10-3 and TRBJ1-1, with a possible D match to TRBD1 (6 bases). The CDR3 sequence is 15 residues long. Germline assignment: CDR1 ENHRY and CDR2 SYGVKD. V shed 6 bases and J shed 4 bases, with 18 bases lying between them.

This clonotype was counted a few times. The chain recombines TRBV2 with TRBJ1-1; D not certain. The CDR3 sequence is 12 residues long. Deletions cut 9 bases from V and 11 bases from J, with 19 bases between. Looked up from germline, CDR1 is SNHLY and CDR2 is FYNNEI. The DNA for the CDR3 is TGTGCCAGTTTCTCTCAGGAGGCACGGGCTTTCTTT. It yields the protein CASFSQEARAFF.

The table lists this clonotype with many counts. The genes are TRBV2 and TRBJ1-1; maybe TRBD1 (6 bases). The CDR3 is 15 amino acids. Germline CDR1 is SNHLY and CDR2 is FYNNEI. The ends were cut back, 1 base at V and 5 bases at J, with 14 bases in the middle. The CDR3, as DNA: TGTGCCAGCAGTGAAGAGGAACAGGGAAATACTGAAGCTTTCTTT. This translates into CASSEEEQGNTEAFF.

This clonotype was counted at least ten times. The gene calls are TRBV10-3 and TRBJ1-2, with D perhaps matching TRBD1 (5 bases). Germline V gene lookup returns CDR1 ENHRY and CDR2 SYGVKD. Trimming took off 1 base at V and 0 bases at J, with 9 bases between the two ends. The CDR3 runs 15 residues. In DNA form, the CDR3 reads TGTGCCATCAGTGAGTTCAAAGGGGCTAACTATGGCTACACCTTC. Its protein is CAISEFKGANYGYTF.

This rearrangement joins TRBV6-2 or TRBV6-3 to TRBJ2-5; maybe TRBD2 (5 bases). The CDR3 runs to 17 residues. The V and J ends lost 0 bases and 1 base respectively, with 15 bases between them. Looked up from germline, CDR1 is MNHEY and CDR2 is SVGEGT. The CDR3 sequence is CASSYSTQRIGQETQYF. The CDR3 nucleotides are TGTGCCAGCAGTTACTCGACGCAGCGGATTGGCCAAGAGACCCAGTACTTC.

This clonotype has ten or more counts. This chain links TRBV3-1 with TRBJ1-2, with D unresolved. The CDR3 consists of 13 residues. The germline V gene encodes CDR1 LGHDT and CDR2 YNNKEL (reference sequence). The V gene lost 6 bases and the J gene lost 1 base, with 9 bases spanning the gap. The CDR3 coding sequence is TGTGCCAGCAGTCTAATCCTTAACTATGGCTACACCTTC. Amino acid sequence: CASSLILNYGYTF.

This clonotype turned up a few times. The CDR3 loop reads CASSVVLTGDTDTQYF. The CDR3 region has the DNA TGTGCCAGCAGCGTAGTGCTGACAGGGGACACAGATACGCAGTATTTT. The chain employs TRBV9 and TRBJ2-3; the match to TRBD1 covers 8 bases. Germline assignment: CDR1 SGDLS and CDR2 YYNGEE. This CDR3 is built from 16 residues. With V trimmed by 0 bases and J by 2 bases, 5 bases remained unmatched.

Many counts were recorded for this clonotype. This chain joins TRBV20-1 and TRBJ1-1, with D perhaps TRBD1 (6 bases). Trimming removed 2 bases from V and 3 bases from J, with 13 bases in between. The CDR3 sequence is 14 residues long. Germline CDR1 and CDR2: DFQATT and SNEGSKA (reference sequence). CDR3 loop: CSARILDRDTEAFF. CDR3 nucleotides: TGCAGTGCTAGAATCTTGGACAGAGACACTGAAGCTTTCTTT.

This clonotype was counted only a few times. CDR3 sequence reads: CASSQDGRGGGFYEQYF. CDR3 nucleotide sequence: TGTGCCAGCAGCCAAGATGGGCGGGGGGGCGGTTTTTACGAGCAGTACTTC. The chain combines TRBV4-2 with TRBJ2-7, with 9 nucleotides matching TRBD2. The ends lost 0 bases at V and 4 bases at J; junction bases unmatched: 10. Looked up from germline, CDR1 is LGHNA and CDR2 is YNFKEQ. The CDR3 loop spans 17 amino acids.